The entry that follows covers one TCR beta chain sequence. No antigen is known for it. No base-level quality is on record; no much larger clone is a single base apart. These data originate in a study of T cell changes during pregnancy in multiple sclerosis (dated by TCRdb to between 2018 and 2020). General notes on the study: The study examined how the T cell repertoire changed over the course of pregnancy in women with multiple sclerosis.

From V the trimming removes 5 bases and from J it removes 2 bases, while the gene matches leave 3 bases of the junction unaccounted for. CDR1 and CDR2 were assigned from the germline V gene (reference sequence) as MNHNY and SVGAGI. Its CDR3 holds 15 amino acids, cysteine through phenylalanine. The kept DNA is CDR3 alone, 45 bases in frame from the first base. The method behind the library was the immunoSEQ multiplex PCR assay. In TCRdb, the immuneACCESS table is reduced to in-frame sequences with V and J assigned. These tables do not hold every clone; where another copy was compared, an unresolved V gene accounts for under half, and the others remain unexplained. The sample table holds roughly 100,000 clones, of which 92% were seen once. The leading ten clones occupy about 0.88% of the sample.

This chain is built from TRBV6-6 and TRBJ2-3; the junction holds 11 bases that match TRBD2. The sequence came from a female donor with multiple sclerosis, enrolled in a pregnancy study. The sequencing used peripheral blood, collected after pregnancy. Here the CDR3 is given as CASSQLAGVTDTQYF. The nucleotide sequence reads TGTGCCAGCAGTCAACTAGCGGGGGTCACAGATACGCAGTATTTT.